What follows describes a single T cell receptor beta chain. The record originates from a study of blood T cell repertoires in COVID-19. For recovered donors of Cohort 3, there were two negative PCRs, clearance, or symptom resolution. Method: immunoSEQ multiplex PCR; TCRdb's copy keeps in-frame clones and lacks some. The table lists approximately 150,000 clones, around 81% of them singletons. What was sequenced was PBMCs or T cells enriched from blood (not recorded which). The clonotype originates from a man aged 35-49 years who had recovered from COVID-19.

CDR3 in amino acids: CASSKNGGGAEETQYF. CDR3 sequence (DNA): TGTGCCAGCAGCAAAAATGGCGGGGGGGCCGAAGAGACCCAGTACTTC. The chain links TRBV21-1 to TRBJ2-5; TRBD2 was called by the table and not checked on the DNA. TRBV21-1 is assigned pseudogene status. This CDR3 region has 16 residues.